Below, 20 T cell receptor beta chains from the same sample are listed, as sequenced in a study of cytomegalovirus exposure and HLA in healthy donors. Vbeta (60) and Jbeta (13) primers were used in the PCR. The protocol was immunoSEQ multiplex PCR, while the TCRdb copy is restricted to in-frame clones and leaves out a portion. This sample has around 150,000 clones, with around 80% found just once. The source material was PBMCs. All receptors derive from a man aged 35 to 55 in good health and CMV-seronegative.

The chain couples TRBV14 to TRBJ2-5; no definite D call. CDR1 is SGHDN and CDR2 is FVKESK in the germline V gene. V lost 0 bases and J 2 bases, leaving 10 bases between the germline ends. The length of the CDR3 is 15 residues. CDR3 sequence (DNA): TGTGCCAGCAGCCAAGATCGCCACATACAAGAGACCCAGTACTTC. Its protein product is CASSQDRHIQETQYF.

The chain employs TRBV6-5 and TRBJ2-1; maybe TRBD2 (6 bases). The CDR3 length is 15 residues. Germline V gives CDR1 MNHEY, CDR2 SVGAGI. V was clipped by 2 bases and J by 6 bases, with 14 bases between them. Here the CDR3 reads CASSYGRLGVNEQFF. CDR3 bases: TGTGCCAGCAGTTACGGGAGGCTGGGCGTCAATGAGCAGTTCTTC.

V usage is TRBV7-8 and J usage is TRBJ2-5, with 9 nucleotides matching TRBD2. The DNA end is more similar to TRBJ2-7, so the J call may be wrong. The CDR3 contains 13 residues. Per the germline V gene, CDR1 is SGHVS and CDR2 is FQNEAQ. CDR3 loop: CASSTGLAAEQYF. CDR3 bases: TGTGCCAGCAGCACGGGACTAGCTGCCGAGCAGTACTTC.

CDR3 protein: CASSQAASGSSIFYEQYF. CDR3 sequence (DNA): TGCGCCAGCAGCCAAGCGGCTAGCGGGAGCTCAATATTCTACGAGCAGTACTTC. V usage is TRBV4-1 and J usage is TRBJ2-7; TRBD2 matches at 10 bases. The ends lost 1 base at V and 3 bases at J; junction bases unmatched: 12. This CDR3 is 18 amino acids long. CDR1 and CDR2 (germline): MGHRA, YSYEKL.

The genes are TRBV30 and TRBJ1-3; D gene uncertain. Per germline, CDR1 GTSNPN and CDR2 SVGIG (reference sequence). V was shortened by 2 bases and J by 2 bases, with 10 bases between the two germline ends. The CDR3 covers 14 residues. CDR3 DNA: TGTGCCTGGAGTCCCCTAGTTGCTGGAAACACCATATATTTT. Translated, it gives CAWSPLVAGNTIYF.

The chain employs TRBV9 and TRBJ2-3; D might be TRBD2 (5 bases). The germline gives CDR1 SGDLS, CDR2 YYNGEE. V was clipped by 0 bases and J by 3 bases, with 11 bases between them. The CDR3 loop spans 15 amino acids. The chain's CDR3 is CASSVAGLLTDTQYF. The DNA of the CDR3 is TGTGCCAGCAGCGTAGCGGGATTATTAACAGATACGCAGTATTTT.

V and J are TRBV6-5 and TRBJ2-7, with 8 bases that match TRBD1. The CDR3 is 14 amino acids. Germline-derived CDR1 and CDR2 are MNHEY and SVGAGI. The V segment lost 7 bases and the J segment 1 base; nucleotides outside the gene matches: 6. The DNA for the CDR3 is TGTGCCAGCACTCCGGACAGGGCGTCCTACGAGCAGTACTTC. Translated: CASTPDRASYEQYF.

The chain joins TRBV7-2 to TRBJ2-7; 7 bases match TRBD2. The junction had 1 base not matched to a gene; V was cut back by 2 bases and J by 3 bases. There are 13 residues in the CDR3. Germline lookup yields CDR1 SGHTA and CDR2 FQGNSA. The CDR3 region is CASSLLAVYEQYF. CDR3 DNA: TGTGCCAGCAGCTTACTAGCGGTCTACGAGCAGTACTTC.

The rearrangement uses TRBV9 and TRBJ2-1; a possible D gene is TRBD1 (5 bases). V lost 4 bases, J lost 15 bases, and 26 bases lay in between. The germline V gene has CDR1 SGDLS and CDR2 YYNGEE. This CDR3 is 15 amino acids long. The CDR3 DNA reads TGTGCCAGCAGCCCACCCGGAACAGGCTCAATGAGACCGTTCTTC. Translating gives CASSPPGTGSMRPFF.

This chain uses TRBV15 with TRBJ2-3; D is uncertain. Germline lookup yields CDR1 LNHNV and CDR2 YYDKDF (reference sequence). V dropped 4 bases and J dropped 2 bases, with 10 bases sitting between them. The CDR3 consists of 14 residues. The CDR3 DNA reads as TGTGCCACCAGCATCAGGTATTTCACAGATACGCAGTATTTT. It is translated as CATSIRYFTDTQYF.

The sample holds one count of this clone. The genes are TRBV5-1 and TRBJ2-2, with TRBD1 matching 9 bases. J was trimmed by 7 bases and V by 0 bases; bases with no gene match: 1. Germline CDR1 SGHRS, CDR2 YFSETQ. CDR3 length: 14 residues. The CDR3 DNA is TGCGCCAGCAGCTTGGACAGGGGGCTCGGGGAGCTGTTTTTT. This sequence encodes CASSLDRGLGELFF.

V is TRBV19 and J is TRBJ2-1, with 15 bases lining up with TRBD2. CDR1 LNHDA and CDR2 SQIVND come from the germline V gene (reference sequence). After removal of 7 bases from V and 8 bases from J, the junction contained 9 bases not matched to a gene. The CDR3 runs 16 residues. The CDR3 here is CASKKGTSGRIYEQFF. The CDR3 region has the DNA TGTGCCAGTAAAAAGGGGACTAGCGGGAGGATCTATGAGCAGTTCTTC.

V usage is TRBV15 and J usage is TRBJ2-1; D not resolved. V was pared by 3 bases and J by 3 bases, with 15 bases between. This CDR3 region has 16 residues. The germline gives CDR1 LNHNV, CDR2 YYDKDF (reference sequence). DNA for the CDR3: TGTGCCACCAGCAGTTATGACCGAGACAACTACAATGAGCAGTTCTTC. Translated: CATSSYDRDNYNEQFF.

This clone has just a few counts. The chain uses TRBV7-2 and TRBJ2-1; 10 bases fit TRBD2. Germline CDR1 is SGHTA and CDR2 is FQGNSA. The CDR3 has 17 amino acids. V was pared by 2 bases and J by 4 bases, with 8 bases of the junction left unmatched. CDR3 sequence (DNA): TGTGCCAGCAGCTTAACTAGCGGGGCCCTAATTTACAATGAGCAGTTCTTC. Protein product: CASSLTSGALIYNEQFF.

The chain uses TRBV7-2 and TRBJ2-1; 8 nucleotides line up with TRBD2. The CDR3 has 15 amino acids. Germline V gives CDR1 SGHTA, CDR2 FQGNSA. J was trimmed by 12 bases and V by 5 bases; bases with no gene match: 15. The CDR3 coding sequence is TGTGCCAGCAGCCCACTGAGCGGGAGCGGGTTGGGGCAGTTCTTC. As protein: CASSPLSGSGLGQFF.

The chain couples TRBV7-2 to TRBJ2-7, with 8 bases that match TRBD1. With V trimmed by 3 bases and J by 0 bases, 13 bases remained unmatched. This CDR3 is built from 18 residues. The germline V gene encodes CDR1 SGHTA and CDR2 FQGNSA. The CDR3 coding sequence is TGTGCCAGCAGCTTCCGATCACTACGGGACAGGAGCTCCTACGAGCAGTACTTC. Translation: CASSFRSLRDRSSYEQYF.

The rearrangement joins TRBV5-1 to TRBJ2-5; 8 nucleotides match TRBD2. V shed 5 bases, J shed 5 bases, and the junction held 11 bases outside the gene matches. This CDR3 region has 15 residues. CDR1 and CDR2 from the germline V gene are SGHRS and YFSETQ. CDR3 amino acids: CASRLEGLGGETQYF. In nucleotides, the CDR3 is TGCGCCAGCAGACTGGAGGGACTAGGGGGGGAGACCCAGTACTTC.

The V gene is TRBV19, the J gene TRBJ1-2; D gene ambiguous. Germline assignment: CDR1 LNHDA and CDR2 SQIVND (reference sequence). With 3 bases removed from V and 0 bases from J, the gap between germline ends came to 8 bases. CDR3 length: 14 amino acids. CDR3 region: CASSMSRTNYGYTF. The CDR3 region has the DNA TGTGCCAGTAGTATGTCCAGAACTAACTATGGCTACACCTTC.

J is TRBJ2-1 and V is TRBV6-5, with 7 bases that match TRBD1. CDR3 length equals 11 residues. The V and J ends lost 5 bases and 16 bases, in that order; junction bases with no gene match: 8. Germline CDR1 and CDR2: MNHEY and SVGAGI. This chain's CDR3 is CASSRDSICFF. CDR3 nucleotides: TGTGCCAGCAGTCGGGACAGCATCTGTTTCTTC.

The chain carries TRBV7-9 and TRBJ2-5; the match to TRBD2 covers 12 bases. This CDR3 contains 17 residues. J was trimmed by 0 bases and V by 8 bases; bases with no gene match: 10. Germline values: CDR1 SEHNR, CDR2 FQNEAQ (reference sequence). CDR3 nucleotides: TGTGCCAGCCTACGGACTAGCGGGAACTTACACCAAGAGACCCAGTACTTC. Translating gives CASLRTSGNLHQETQYF. The whole variable domain, remainder taken from reference TRBV7-9 and TRBJ2-5, is DTGVSQNPRHKITKRGQNVTFRCDPISEHNRLYWYRQTLGQGPEFLTYFQNEAQLEKSRLLSDRFSAERPKGSFSTLEIQRTEQGDSAMYLCASLRTSGNLHQETQYFGPGTRLLVL.